One sample yielded the 20 T cell receptor beta chains listed below, sequenced in a study of T-cell reconstitution after alpha-beta-depleted transplantation in children. During its preparation, the TCRbeta library received unique molecular identifiers. MiXCR was run by TCRdb on the PCR reads, yielding one entry per CDR3 protein. The data show 500,000 to 650,000 distinct CDR3 sequences, about an eighth seen once. The sample in question was PBMCs, mostly from graft donor cells, obtained 360 days after TCRalphabeta/CD19-depleted stem cell transplant. Receptor source: a male patient younger than 18 who had a stem cell transplant for acute myeloid leukemia, so the T cells may come from the graft donor.

For this clonotype: The junction shows a germline mismatch at one end, possibly a read error. The genes are TRBV28 and TRBJ2-6; D is undetermined. CDR3 length: 16 residues. Germline V gives CDR1 MDHEN, CDR2 SYDVKM. The CDR3 region is CASSSTRSSGTNVLTF. The CDR3 nucleotides read TGTGCCAGCAGTTCAACCAGGAGTTCTGGGACCAACGTCCTGACTTTC.

With regard to this clonotype: This could be a read error, since a much larger clone is one nucleotide away. The J gene is TRBJ2-5, the V gene TRBV29-1; 8 bases line up with TRBD2. The CDR3 spans 13 residues. Per the germline V gene, CDR1 is SQVTM and CDR2 is ANQGSEA. In DNA form, the CDR3 reads TGCAGCGTCCCGGGGGGGTACCAAGAGACCCCGTACTTC. Its translation is CSVPGGYQETPYF.

This clonotype was detected many times. J is TRBJ2-3 and V is TRBV12-3 or TRBV12-4, with D maybe TRBD2 (6 bases). V gave up 0 bases and J gave up 4 bases, with 17 bases separating them. This CDR3 comprises 17 residues. The CDR3 nucleotides read TGTGCCAGCAGTTTAGCGCCCGGACTATATTTGCCAGATACGCAGTATTTT. It encodes CASSLAPGLYLPDTQYF.

At least ten counts were recorded for this clonotype. The V call is TRBV20-1, the J call TRBJ2-1; 8 nucleotides agree with TRBD2. This CDR3 contains 14 residues. Trimming cost V 3 bases and J 9 bases; bases outside gene matches: 10. The germline gives CDR1 DFQATT, CDR2 SNEGSKA (reference sequence). The CDR3 loop reads CSASVGLVYGEQFF. The CDR3 DNA reads TGCAGTGCTAGTGTGGGACTAGTGTATGGTGAGCAGTTCTTC.

In its sample, this clonotype was seen a few times. The V and J genes are TRBV29-1 and TRBJ2-7; 7 bases map to TRBD1. The CDR3 spans 15 residues. V was clipped by 0 bases and J by 1 base; unmatched bases: 6. Germline CDR1 is SQVTM and CDR2 is ANQGSEA. This CDR3 reads CSVEERNRGSYEQYF. CDR3 bases: TGCAGCGTTGAAGAAAGAAACAGGGGATCCTACGAGCAGTACTTC.

This clonotype appeared a single time. V and J are TRBV24-1 and TRBJ2-3; 7 positions agree with TRBD2. V shed 9 bases and J 3 bases; nucleotides not matched to a gene: 5. The germline V gene encodes CDR1 KGHDR and CDR2 SFDVKD. There are 13 residues in the CDR3. CDR3 bases: TGTGCCACCCTTCCTAGCGGAACAGATACGCAGTATTTT. It specifies CATLPSGTDTQYF.

The chain joins TRBV10-3 to TRBJ2-1, with TRBD2 identical over 7 bases. This CDR3 comprises 17 residues. Per germline, CDR1 ENHRY and CDR2 SYGVKD. Trimming took 2 bases from V and 6 from J; bases not matched to a gene: 13. The CDR3 is CAISEGAAGERGNEQFF. The DNA of the CDR3 is TGTGCCATCAGTGAGGGTGCTGCGGGAGAACGGGGCAATGAGCAGTTCTTC.

This chain uses TRBV6-2 or TRBV6-3 with TRBJ2-7; tentative D call: TRBD2 (5 bases). V dropped 6 bases and J dropped 3 bases, with 9 bases sitting between them. Germline V CDR1 and CDR2: MNHEY, SVGEGT. This CDR3 has 12 residues. CDR3 sequence (DNA): TGTGCCAGCAGAGCCCGGGACTACGAGCAGTACTTC. This sequence encodes CASRARDYEQYF.

This clonotype was counted a few times. J is TRBJ2-7 and V is TRBV6-2 or TRBV6-3, with 13 bases identical to TRBD2. The CDR3 consists of 20 residues. The germline V gene has CDR1 MNHEY and CDR2 SVGEGT. V dropped 5 bases and J dropped 4; count of bases not matched to a gene: 20. This chain's CDR3 is CASSLHFPDKLTSGRYEQYF. DNA of the CDR3: TGTGCCAGCAGTCTCCACTTTCCGGACAAGTTGACTAGCGGGAGGTACGAGCAGTACTTC.

The chain employs TRBV30 and TRBJ2-1, with 11 bases fitting TRBD2. Germline loops: CDR1 GTSNPN, CDR2 SVGIG (reference sequence). The CDR3 consists of 18 residues. V gave up 0 bases and J gave up 9 bases; unmatched junction bases: 16. The CDR3: CAWSVLRGTSGRTREQFF. The CDR3 DNA sequence: TGTGCCTGGAGTGTACTTAGAGGAACTAGCGGGAGAACCCGTGAGCAGTTCTTC.

This clonotype occurred a few times. The gene calls are TRBV12-5 and TRBJ2-7; 7 nucleotides agree with TRBD2. CDR1 is LGHNT and CDR2 is FRNRAP in the germline V gene. This CDR3 has 14 amino acids. Trimming cost V 5 bases and J 6 bases; bases outside gene matches: 10. The CDR3 protein is CASGPSTSFGEQYF. DNA of the CDR3: TGTGCTAGTGGTCCCTCGACTAGCTTCGGCGAGCAGTACTTC. The variable domain in full, completed from reference TRBV12-5 and TRBJ2-7, reads DARVTQTPRHKVTEMGQEVTMRCQPILGHNTVFWYRQTMMQGLELLAYFRNRAPLDDSGMPKDRFSAEMPDATLATLKIQPSEPRDSAVYFCASGPSTSFGEQYFGPGTRLTVT.

This clonotype was found a few times. The chain is built from TRBV7-3 and TRBJ2-3; D perhaps matches TRBD1 (6 bases). The CDR3 loop spans 16 amino acids. Trimming took off 7 bases at V and 0 bases at J, with 17 bases between the two ends. Germline V gene lookup returns CDR1 SGHTA and CDR2 FQGTGA. CDR3 in amino acids: CASTAGTSSSTDTQYF. The CDR3 coding sequence is TGTGCCAGCACCGCCGGGACATCCTCTAGCACAGATACGCAGTATTTT.

This clonotype occurred a few times. The rearrangement uses TRBV5-1 and TRBJ2-4; no firm D call. The CDR3 is made up of 15 amino acids. Deletions cut 4 bases from V and 6 bases from J, with 17 bases between. Germline assignment: CDR1 SGHRS and CDR2 YFSETQ. This CDR3 is CASSPPGSTGNIQYF. Here the CDR3 DNA reads TGCGCCAGCAGCCCACCAGGTTCGACGGGAAACATTCAGTACTTC.

There are a few counts of this clonotype. The J gene is TRBJ1-1, the V gene TRBV12-3 or TRBV12-4, with a weak D call TRBD1 (6 bases). CDR3 length: 15 amino acids. The ends were cut back, 8 bases at V and 9 bases at J, with 25 bases in the middle. The CDR3 DNA reads as TGTGCCAGCGGTTGGGGGGCACCCCGACCCTCACAAGCTTTCTTT. This sequence encodes CASGWGAPRPSQAFF.

With respect to this clonotype: Being one base from a much bigger clone, this may be a read error. The CDR3 is CASSHHEQFF. For the CDR3, the DNA is TGTGCCAGCAGCCACCATGAGCAGTTCTTC. The rearrangement uses TRBV11-2 and TRBJ2-1; D is uncertain. Trimming removed 5 bases at V and 8 bases at J, with 4 bases between. This CDR3 is 10 amino acids long. The germline V gene has CDR1 SGHAT and CDR2 FQNNGV.

This clonotype was seen at least ten times. CDR3 bases: TGTGCCAGCAGCCAAGATTGGACTAGCGGGCTGAGCTCCTACGAGCAGTACTTC. Translation: CASSQDWTSGLSSYEQYF. The chain recombines TRBV4-2 with TRBJ2-7; 11 positions agree with TRBD2. With V trimmed by 0 bases and J by 0 bases, 7 bases remained unmatched. Germline V gives CDR1 LGHNA, CDR2 YNFKEQ. CDR3 length equals 18 residues.

This clonotype was detected only a few times. This chain links TRBV13 with TRBJ2-7; 7 nucleotides agree with TRBD2. Germline CDR1 is PRHDT and CDR2 is FYEKMQ (reference sequence). The trim removed 5 bases at V and 4 bases at J, leaving 17 bases unmatched. There are 17 residues in the CDR3. DNA of the CDR3: TGTGCCAGCAGCCCCCCTAGTTTTGCGGGAGAAGGATACGAGCAGTACTTC. Translating gives CASSPPSFAGEGYEQYF.

V usage is TRBV28 and J usage is TRBJ1-1; D remains unclear. V lost 9 bases to trimming and J lost 1 base, with 9 bases between them. CDR3 length equals 12 residues. Per germline, CDR1 MDHEN and CDR2 SYDVKM. Here the CDR3 reads CASFLTNTEAFF. CDR3 nucleotides: TGTGCCAGTTTCTTAACGAACACTGAAGCTTTCTTT.

In its sample, this clonotype was seen a few times. The chain is built from TRBV30 and TRBJ2-1, with a possible D match to TRBD1 (5 bases). The length of the CDR3 is 16 residues. Per the germline V gene, CDR1 is GTSNPN and CDR2 is SVGIG (reference sequence). V shed 0 bases and J shed 2 bases, with 14 bases lying between them. This CDR3 reads CAWSVRRQLPYNEQFF. The CDR3 DNA reads TGTGCCTGGAGTGTACGGAGACAGCTTCCCTACAATGAGCAGTTCTTC.

This clonotype was observed at least ten times. The V and J genes are TRBV11-2 and TRBJ2-2, with 12 bases aligning to TRBD2. The germline CDR1 and CDR2 sequences are SGHAT and FQNNGV. The CDR3 covers 17 residues. The V segment lost 0 bases and the J segment 6 bases; nucleotides outside the gene matches: 5. CDR3 in DNA: TGTGCCAGCAGCTTAGAAGCGCTAGCGGGAGGGCCCGGGGAGCTGTTTTTT. Its protein product is CASSLEALAGGPGELFF.